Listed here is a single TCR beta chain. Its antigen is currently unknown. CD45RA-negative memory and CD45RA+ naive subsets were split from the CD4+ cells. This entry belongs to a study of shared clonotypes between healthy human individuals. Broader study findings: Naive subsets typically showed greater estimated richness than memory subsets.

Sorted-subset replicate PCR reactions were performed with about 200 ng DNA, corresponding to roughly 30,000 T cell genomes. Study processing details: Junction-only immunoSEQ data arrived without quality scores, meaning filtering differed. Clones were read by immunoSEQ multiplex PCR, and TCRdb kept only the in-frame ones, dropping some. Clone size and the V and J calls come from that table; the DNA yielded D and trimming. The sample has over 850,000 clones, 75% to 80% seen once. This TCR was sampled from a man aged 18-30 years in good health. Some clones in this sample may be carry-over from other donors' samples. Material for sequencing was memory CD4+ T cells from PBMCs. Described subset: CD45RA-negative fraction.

The CDR3, as DNA: TGTGCCAGCAGCCCCCCGGACAGGGTATGGTATGGCTACACCTTC. It codes for CASSPPDRVWYGYTF. The chain couples TRBV14 to TRBJ1-2; 8 bases are shared with TRBD1. CDR1 and CDR2 from the germline V gene are SGHDN and FVKESK. V lost 4 bases, J lost 5 bases, and 9 bases stayed unmatched. The CDR3 is made up of 15 amino acids.